Listed here is a single TCR beta chain. Its antigen has not been determined. No much larger clonotype is one base removed from it; base qualities were not supplied. Libraries were prepared through the immunoSEQ multiplex PCR assay. For the original study's pipeline: A statistical classification framework was developed to diagnose cytomegalovirus status using the catalog of TCR beta chain sequences. Entries here come from immuneACCESS through TCRdb and include only in-frame sequences with V and J called. Some clones fail to appear in such tables; in the studies checked, an unresolved V gene covers under half of the shortfall, and the cause of the remainder is unknown. V and J calls and clone size are those listed in that table; D and trimming were worked out from the DNA. This sample gives approximately 150,000 clones in total; just under 85% of them show up just once. About 2% of the sample is in the top ten clones.

The data are from a study of cytomegalovirus exposure and HLA in healthy donors (dated by TCRdb to the late 2010s). General notes on the study: According to a later analysis, the 100 to 150 validation repertoires were produced on the same platform as the 666 repertoires of the first cohort. The study combined high-throughput TCR immunosequencing, statistical association of individual TCRs with disease status, and machine learning to predict cytomegalovirus infection status. The aim of the study was to test whether cataloging public T cell receptors could identify signatures of past pathogen exposure. Besides the first cohort of roughly 660 subjects, a separate validation cohort made up of roughly 130 different subjects was used.

Taken from cysteine to phenylalanine, the CDR3 has 15 residues. The CDR3 DNA has 45 bases and is translated from base 1. The junction shows trimming of 5 bases on V and 1 base on J, plus 11 bases between the germline ends. CDR1 is given as SGHVS and CDR2 as FNYEAQ, both from the germline V gene. Donors formed part of the validation cohort, which comprised over a hundred subjects and was distinct from the first cohort of 550 to 850 subjects. What the work shows at the level of the full study, not this receptor alone: In the study, around 150 TCR beta chains were listed as associated with cytomegalovirus. In both the original and validation cohorts, the classifier was reported to diagnose cytomegalovirus status with high specificity and sensitivity. A later analysis lacked HLA typing for the validation cohort, so it scored co-occurrence in that cohort across all 120 or so repertoires. Subsequent analysis determined that TCRs grouped into clusters in the first cohort also showed a tendency toward co-occurrence across the roughly 120 validation repertoires, and about 94% of cluster scores exceeded 0. Most TCR sequences were seen in very few donors, while some public TCRs were found in many individuals. It was suggested by the authors that the approach could potentially be generalized to other disease states and immunological phenotypes. A few of the identified cytomegalovirus-associated TCR beta chains were confirmed in vitro to be specific for cytomegalovirus antigens.

The rearranged segments are TRBV7-6 and TRBJ2-2; TRBD2 is perhaps the D gene, given 5 matching bases. The source of this sequence is a man aged 25 to 40 in good health and CMV-seropositive. The sequenced sample consisted of PBMCs. The CDR3 region has the sequence CASSPRTGNTGELFF. The DNA reads as follows: TGTGCCAGCAGCCCCCGGACTGGGAACACCGGGGAGCTGTTTTTT.